This T cell receptor beta chain originates from a study of cytomegalovirus exposure and HLA in healthy donors. Study in general: Within the Caucasian-associated ancestry cluster were around 81% of the 350 to 400 genotyped donors.

Study-level findings and limits: Analyses of presence and absence presupposed an approximately uniform sequencing depth across donors.

As for this clone: Its antigen is currently unknown.

The germline V and J ends were trimmed by 2 bases and 5 bases, with 10 bases remaining between them. The V gene's germline CDR1 is SGHRS and CDR2 YFSETQ. This CDR3 comprises 14 residues. It was with 60 Vbeta and 13 Jbeta primers that the PCR ran. Profiled with immunoSEQ multiplex PCR; TCRdb holds only in-frame clones, not every one. The sample carries some 130,000 clones, nearly 10% recorded once. The gene calls are TRBV5-1 and TRBJ1-4; TRBD1 might be the D (5 bases). The receptor was derived from a man aged 50 to 59 in good health and CMV-seronegative. The sequencing input was PBMCs. The CDR3 region is CASSLLGLNEKLFF. The CDR3 bases are TGCGCCAGCAGCTTATTGGGACTAAATGAAAAACTGTTTTTT.